The 24 T cell receptor beta chains below were found in one sample sequenced in a study of blood T cell repertoires in COVID-19. Some clones are missing from TCRdb's copy, which holds only in-frame ones; the method was immunoSEQ multiplex PCR. Here the sample spans some 150,000 clones, around 81% being singletons. Sequencing used peripheral blood. Receptors originate from a woman between 55 and 75 years old with acute or convalescent COVID-19.

The sample holds a few counts of this clone. The chain has TRBV24-1 and TRBJ2-1, with a weak D call TRBD1 (6 bases). The V and J ends lost 4 bases and 12 bases respectively, with 15 bases between them. The CDR3 spans 13 residues. Germline V gene lookup returns CDR1 KGHDR and CDR2 SFDVKD. In DNA, the CDR3 is TGTGCCACCAGTGACCCCGGGACAAGGGGGCAGTTCTTC. Translation: CATSDPGTRGQFF.

In the case of this clone: This same CDR3 is encoded by further DNA sequences in the sample. The chain links TRBV20-1 to TRBJ2-7, with TRBD1 matching over 10 bases. Germline trimming cut 3 bases from V and 4 bases from J; bases unmatched to any gene: 3. Per the germline V gene, CDR1 is DFQATT and CDR2 is SNEGSKA (reference sequence). This CDR3 spans 13 amino acids. Here the CDR3 reads CSASPGQGYEQYF. The CDR3, as DNA: TGCAGTGCTAGTCCGGGACAGGGGTACGAGCAGTACTTC.

The gene calls are TRBV19 and TRBJ1-1; 7 bases align to TRBD1. The length of the CDR3 is 17 residues. Germline-derived CDR1 and CDR2 are LNHDA and SQIVND (reference sequence). J lost 0 bases, V lost 4 bases, and 11 bases had no gene match. Here the CDR3 reads CASSTSTGVGVNTEAFF. CDR3 nucleotide sequence: TGTGCCAGTAGTACCTCAACAGGGGTAGGAGTGAACACTGAAGCTTTCTTT. The full variable domain, completed using reference TRBV19 and TRBJ1-1, is DGGITQSPKYLFRKEGQNVTLSCEQNLNHDAMYWYRQDPGQGLRLIYYSQIVNDFQKGDIAEGYSVSREKKESFPLTVTSAQKNPTAFYLCASSTSTGVGVNTEAFFGQGTRLTVV.

The CDR3 DNA reads TGTGCCAGCAGTCGGGCTAGCGGGAGGGCTGTCGGGGAGCTGTTTTTT. It encodes CASSRASGRAVGELFF. This sequence joins TRBV28 and TRBJ2-2; 12 bases are a match to TRBD2. The CDR3 sequence is 16 residues long. CDR1 is MDHEN, CDR2 SYDVKM, per germline. The V gene end was trimmed by 5 bases and the J gene end by 7 bases; junction bases not matched to a gene: 8.

V and J are TRBV11-1 and TRBJ2-5; perhaps TRBD1 as D (6 bases). Germline-derived CDR1 and CDR2 are SGHAT and FQDESV (reference sequence). V dropped 5 bases and J dropped 7 bases, with 14 bases sitting between them. The CDR3 contains 13 residues. CDR3 coding DNA: TGTGCCAGCAGCACCACAGGGTTGGGGACCCAGTACTTC. Amino acid sequence: CASSTTGLGTQYF.

This rearrangement joins TRBV6-5 to TRBJ1-2; D ambiguous. Per the germline V gene, CDR1 is MNHEY and CDR2 is SVGAGI. The CDR3 extends over 14 amino acids. V lost 7 bases and J 5 bases, leaving 17 bases between the germline ends. Here the CDR3 DNA reads TGTGCCAGCAAGAACATGGTGGACTCTTATGGCTACACCTTC. It yields the protein CASKNMVDSYGYTF.

The chain carries TRBV7-8 and TRBJ2-7, with 11 bases fitting TRBD2. Germline loops: CDR1 SGHVS, CDR2 FQNEAQ. The CDR3 has 15 residues. The trim removed 5 bases at V and 0 bases at J, leaving 3 bases unmatched. CDR3 in DNA: TGTGCCAGCAGCGAGGGACTAGCGGCCTCCTACGAGCAGTACTTC. The encoded protein is CASSEGLAASYEQYF.

The V gene is TRBV28, the J gene TRBJ2-7; no firm D call. The germline gives CDR1 MDHEN, CDR2 SYDVKM. Trimming took off 6 bases at V and 8 bases at J, with 11 bases between the two ends. The CDR3 is made up of 11 amino acids. CDR3 nucleotides: TGTGCCAGCAGGGTACAGTCAAAGCAGTACTTC. Its protein is CASRVQSKQYF.

The genes are TRBV7-9 and TRBJ2-1; TRBD2 aligns across 12 bases. V trimming: 5 bases; J trimming: 8 bases; junction bases outside the gene matches: 13. This CDR3 spans 17 amino acids. Germline loops: CDR1 SEHNR, CDR2 FQNEAQ (reference sequence). CDR3 nucleotides: TGTGCCAGCAGCCGAGCCGTCCGACTAGCGGGAGATGATGAGCAGTTCTTC. Its translation: CASSRAVRLAGDDEQFF.

V gene TRBV5-6 combines with J gene TRBJ1-1, with 8 bases matching TRBD1. The V segment lost 5 bases and the J segment 1 base; nucleotides outside the gene matches: 4. This CDR3 region has 14 residues. Germline V CDR1 and CDR2: SGHDT, YYEEEE. CDR3 in DNA: TGTGCCAGCAGACGGGACAGGCGGAACACTGAAGCTTTCTTT. Protein product: CASRRDRRNTEAFF.

The genes are TRBV4-2 and TRBJ2-6; D gene uncertain. The CDR3 has 16 residues. V shed 0 bases and J shed 4 bases, with 10 bases lying between them. CDR1 and CDR2 from the germline V gene are LGHNA and YNFKEQ. CDR3 loop: CASSQDPSPGANVLTF. The CDR3 DNA sequence: TGTGCCAGCAGCCAAGACCCTAGTCCCGGGGCCAACGTCCTGACTTTC.

J is TRBJ1-1 and V is TRBV7-2; TRBD1 matches at 8 bases. J lost 11 bases, V lost 0 bases, and 8 bases had no gene match. Germline values: CDR1 SGHTA, CDR2 FQGNSA. The CDR3 spans 14 residues. CDR3 protein: CASSLADRVHEAFF. CDR3 sequence (DNA): TGTGCCAGCAGCTTAGCGGACAGGGTACACGAGGCTTTCTTT.

The rearrangement joins TRBV19 to TRBJ2-1, with 8 bases identical to TRBD2. CDR1 is LNHDA and CDR2 is SQIVND in the germline V gene (reference sequence). This CDR3 is 13 amino acids long. After removal of 6 bases from V and 9 bases from J, the junction contained 7 bases not matched to a gene. CDR3 sequence reads: CASRGAGEVEQFF. The CDR3 region has the DNA TGTGCCAGTAGGGGAGCGGGAGAGGTTGAGCAGTTCTTC.

This rearrangement joins TRBV19 to TRBJ1-6, with 10 bases lining up with TRBD1. Germline CDR1 reads LNHDA; CDR2 reads SQIVND (reference sequence). The V and J ends lost 8 bases and 14 bases, in that order; junction bases with no gene match: 15. This CDR3 contains 15 residues. CDR3 sequence reads: CASHPPGQGFPSLHF. The CDR3, as DNA: TGTGCCAGTCACCCTCCGGGACAGGGGTTCCCTTCCCTCCACTTT.

This chain connects TRBV30 to TRBJ1-5; 7 bases map to TRBD1. After removal of 2 bases from V and 5 bases from J, the junction contained 3 bases not matched to a gene. Per germline, CDR1 GTSNPN and CDR2 SVGIG (reference sequence). The CDR3 loop spans 13 amino acids. This CDR3 is CAWSRQGDQPQHF. In DNA form, the CDR3 reads TGTGCCTGGAGTAGGCAGGGGGATCAGCCCCAGCATTTT.

J is TRBJ1-2 and V is TRBV14; 8 positions agree with TRBD1. This CDR3 is 15 amino acids long. The germline V gene encodes CDR1 SGHDN and CDR2 FVKESK. The J segment lost 6 bases and the V segment lost 1 base, leaving 7 bases of the junction unmatched. The CDR3 sequence: CASSQVGTGFHGYTF. Written as DNA, the CDR3 is TGTGCCAGCAGCCAAGTCGGGACAGGATTCCATGGCTACACCTTC.

The CDR3 nucleotides are TGTGCCAGCAGCCCGGGACAGATGAACACCGGGGAGCTGTTTTTT. Its protein product is CASSPGQMNTGELFF. This chain joins TRBV7-6 and TRBJ2-2; 7 nucleotides agree with TRBD1. V shed 5 bases and J 1 base; nucleotides not matched to a gene: 4. There are 15 residues in the CDR3. Germline CDR1 and CDR2: SGHVS and FNYEAQ. Combining the CDR3 with reference TRBV7-6 and TRBJ2-2 gives the whole variable domain GAGVSQSPRYKVTKRGQDVALRCDPISGHVSLYWYRQALGQGPEFLTYFNYEAQQDKSGLPNDRFSAERPEGSISTLTIQRTEQRDSAMYRCASSPGQMNTGELFFGEGSRLTVL.

The V gene is TRBV19, the J gene TRBJ2-1; the match to TRBD1 covers 7 bases. The germline CDR1 and CDR2 sequences are LNHDA and SQIVND (reference sequence). The V and J ends lost 5 bases and 2 bases, in that order; junction bases with no gene match: 3. There are 14 residues in the CDR3. The CDR3 region is CASSQGGAYNEQFF. CDR3 DNA: TGTGCCAGTAGTCAAGGGGGCGCCTACAATGAGCAGTTCTTC.

The chain has TRBV6-5 and TRBJ2-3; D remains ambiguous. In germline, CDR1 is MNHEY, CDR2 SVGAGI. The CDR3 is 15 residues long. With 8 bases removed from V and 4 bases from J, the gap between germline ends came to 19 bases. The CDR3 loop is CASGDGLSSSDTQYF. Written as DNA, the CDR3 is TGTGCCAGCGGAGACGGATTATCCTCCTCAGATACGCAGTATTTT.

The chain has TRBV6-5 and TRBJ1-2, with D possibly TRBD1 on 5 matching bases. Germline values: CDR1 MNHEY, CDR2 SVGAGI. With 4 bases removed from V and 8 bases from J, the gap between germline ends came to 11 bases. The CDR3 has 12 amino acids. CDR3 region: CASSSLGGGYTF. As DNA, the CDR3 is TGTGCCAGCAGTTCCCTGGGGGGAGGCTACACCTTC.

V usage is TRBV29-1 and J usage is TRBJ2-7; 7 bases agree with TRBD2. Germline V gene lookup returns CDR1 SQVTM and CDR2 ANQGSEA. CDR3 length: 13 amino acids. The CDR3 DNA follows: TGCAGTGCGTTGGGGGGGATGAGCTACGAGCAGTACTTC. As protein: CSALGGMSYEQYF.

V gene TRBV7-3 combines with J gene TRBJ1-2; D unclear. The CDR3 is 13 residues long. The germline V gene encodes CDR1 SGHTA and CDR2 FQGTGA. Deletions cut 5 bases from V and 8 bases from J, with 15 bases between. This CDR3 reads CASSAMEGWGYTF. The CDR3 nucleotides are TGTGCCAGCAGCGCGATGGAGGGCTGGGGCTACACCTTC.

This clone was detected only once. The same CDR3 can be traced to other DNA sequences in this sample. CDR3 in amino acids: CASSGGSSYNSPLHF. CDR3 in DNA: TGTGCCAGCAGTGGAGGAAGCTCCTATAATTCACCCCTCCACTTT. V is TRBV2 and J is TRBJ1-6; D call uncertain. The V end was cut by 4 bases, the J end by 0 bases, with 7 bases between. This CDR3 is 15 amino acids long. Germline CDR1 SNHLY, CDR2 FYNNEI.

The chain carries TRBV18 and TRBJ1-2; no definite D call. The CDR3 consists of 16 residues. Germline V gene sequence: CDR1 KGHSH, CDR2 LQKENI. The V and J ends lost 0 bases and 4 bases respectively, with 15 bases between them. The CDR3 protein is CASSPPGLTWGYGYTF. CDR3 nucleotide sequence: TGTGCCAGCTCACCACCCGGACTCACATGGGGCTATGGCTACACCTTC.